The 26 T cell receptor beta chains below come from one sample, sequenced in a study of CD8 T cells in ankylosing spondylitis. TCRdb processed the 5' RACE reads anew with MiXCR; each CDR3 protein has one entry. Altogether 25,000 to 35,000 distinct CDR3 sequences are present, 30% being singletons, with the ten largest covering 45% to 50%. The sequenced material came from synovial fluid, either unsorted or a sorted T cell fraction (not recorded which). The receptors derive from a male donor with ankylosing spondylitis.

This clonotype occurred many times. The CDR3 region has the DNA TGTGCCAGCAGCGGGGGCTCCGGGGAGCTGTTTTTT. Protein sequence: CASSGGSGELFF. The J gene is TRBJ2-2, the V gene TRBV25-1; D may match TRBD1 or TRBD2 (6 bases each). CDR1 and CDR2 from the germline V gene are MGHDK and SYGVNS. Between the trimmed V and J ends, which lost 6 bases and 6 bases, there was a span of 8 bases. This CDR3 has 12 amino acids.

There are many counts of this clonotype. This chain links TRBV27 with TRBJ2-1, with 8 bases fitting TRBD2. Trimming cost V 4 bases and J 0 bases; bases outside gene matches: 2. Germline CDR1 is MNHEY and CDR2 is SMNVEV (reference sequence). This CDR3 comprises 15 residues. Here the CDR3 DNA reads TGTGCCAGCAGTTCACTAGCGGACTCCTACAATGAGCAGTTCTTC. Residues: CASSSLADSYNEQFF.

This clonotype was picked up many times. The rearrangement uses TRBV7-9 and TRBJ1-5, with D unclear. Germline V gene lookup returns CDR1 SEHNR and CDR2 FQNEAQ (reference sequence). The V gene lost 3 bases and the J gene lost 3 bases, with 3 bases spanning the gap. The CDR3 is made up of 12 amino acids. In DNA form, the CDR3 reads TGTGCCAGCAGCTTCTCCAATCAGCCCCAGCATTTT. Translating gives CASSFSNQPQHF.

The chain employs TRBV2 and TRBJ2-7; the D gene is possibly TRBD2 (5 bases). The CDR3 sequence is 15 residues long. The ends were cut back, 2 bases at V and 6 bases at J, with 17 bases in the middle. The germline V gene encodes CDR1 SNHLY and CDR2 FYNNEI. The CDR3 loop is CASSERRKRESEQYF. CDR3 in DNA: TGTGCCAGCAGTGAAAGGCGTAAAAGGGAGAGCGAGCAGTACTTC.

The genes are TRBV7-6 and TRBJ1-1; TRBD1 agrees at 8 bases. There are 15 residues in the CDR3. Germline V CDR1 and CDR2: SGHVS, FNYEAQ. The J segment lost 0 bases and the V segment lost 4 bases, leaving 4 bases of the junction unmatched. This CDR3 reads CASSSGQGVNTEAFF. The CDR3 DNA reads as TGTGCCAGCAGCTCCGGACAGGGAGTGAACACTGAAGCTTTCTTT.

Only a few counts were recorded for this clonotype. This chain connects TRBV3-1 to TRBJ1-2; a weak D match, TRBD1 (5 bases). V was shortened by 1 base and J by 0 bases, with 12 bases between the two germline ends. The CDR3 length is 16 residues. Germline CDR1 reads LGHDT; CDR2 reads YNNKEL (reference sequence). The CDR3 loop reads CASSQVRWGPNYGYTF. The DNA for the CDR3 is TGTGCCAGCAGCCAAGTGAGGTGGGGACCTAACTATGGCTACACCTTC.

The V and J genes are TRBV11-2 and TRBJ2-1; the match to TRBD2 covers 11 bases. CDR1 and CDR2 (germline): SGHAT, FQNNGV. V shed 1 base, J shed 4 bases, and the junction held 9 bases outside the gene matches. CDR3 length equals 18 residues. CDR3 sequence (DNA): TGTGCCAGCAGCTTAGTAGGGACTAGCGGACCTCGATACAATGAGCAGTTCTTC. The encoded protein is CASSLVGTSGPRYNEQFF.

A few counts support this clonotype. This chain connects TRBV13 to TRBJ2-2; 7 positions agree with TRBD1. From germline, CDR1 is PRHDT and CDR2 FYEKMQ (reference sequence). This CDR3 has 16 amino acids. The V gene end was trimmed by 1 base and the J gene end by 6 bases; junction bases not matched to a gene: 8. For the CDR3, the DNA is TGTGCCAGCAGCTTAGCCCGACAGGGCCTCCCCGGGGAGCTGTTTTTT. It yields the protein CASSLARQGLPGELFF.

CDR3 sequence: CASSQDPVYGYTF. For the CDR3, the DNA is TGTGCCAGCAGCCAAGATCCGGTCTATGGCTACACCTTC. The rearrangement joins TRBV14 to TRBJ1-2; D gene uncertain. The CDR3 spans 13 residues. CDR1 is SGHDN, CDR2 FVKESK, per germline. V was clipped by 0 bases and J by 4 bases, with 6 bases between them.

A few counts support this clonotype. This chain connects TRBV24-1 to TRBJ2-1, with 8 positions matching TRBD2. Germline CDR1 and CDR2: KGHDR and SFDVKD. The CDR3 consists of 13 residues. Trimming removed 7 bases from V and 6 bases from J; junction bases left unmatched: 4. DNA of the CDR3: TGTGCCACCAGGAGCGGGAGTATCAATGAGCAGTTCTTC. It is translated as CATRSGSINEQFF.

The chain couples TRBV24-1 to TRBJ2-3; 7 nucleotides match TRBD2. V gave up 4 bases and J gave up 3 bases; unmatched junction bases: 3. This CDR3 region has 14 residues. Germline values: CDR1 KGHDR, CDR2 SFDVKD. The CDR3 DNA reads TGTGCCACCAGTGAACTAGCGAAGACAGATACGCAGTATTTT. It codes for CATSELAKTDTQYF.

The CDR3 protein is CASSSISDNEQFF. CDR3 bases: TGTGCCAGCAGTTCAATTAGCGACAATGAGCAGTTCTTC. V gene TRBV27 combines with J gene TRBJ2-1; D possibly corresponds to TRBD2 (5 bases). Trimming removed 4 bases at V and 5 bases at J, with 9 bases between. Germline values: CDR1 MNHEY, CDR2 SMNVEV (reference sequence). This CDR3 comprises 13 residues.

This clonotype was found many times. V and J are TRBV24-1 and TRBJ2-5, with unresolved D. The V gene's germline CDR1 is KGHDR and CDR2 SFDVKD. The CDR3 covers 11 residues. V was shortened by 4 bases and J by 4 bases, with 3 bases between the two germline ends. CDR3 residues: CATSDGETQYF. The CDR3 region has the DNA TGTGCCACCAGTGACGGAGAGACCCAGTACTTC.

The chain couples TRBV27 to TRBJ1-1; 7 positions match TRBD1. Germline V gene lookup returns CDR1 MNHEY and CDR2 SMNVEV (reference sequence). The ends lost 6 bases at V and 1 base at J; junction bases unmatched: 8. The CDR3 totals 15 residues. The CDR3, as DNA: TGTGCCAGCAGGGACTACAGGGGAAAGAACACTGAAGCTTTCTTT. This translates into CASRDYRGKNTEAFF.

DNA of the CDR3: TGTGCCAGCAGTTACTCACTGGTTGAGGAGACCCAGTACTTC. This encodes CASSYSLVEETQYF. This chain connects TRBV6-5 to TRBJ2-5; D gene uncertain. The CDR3 length is 14 residues. V lost 0 bases and J 5 bases, leaving 10 bases between the germline ends. Germline V gives CDR1 MNHEY, CDR2 SVGAGI.

This clonotype showed up just a few times. The rearrangement joins TRBV27 to TRBJ2-1; 7 bases map to TRBD2. V lost 5 bases to trimming and J lost 5 bases; unmatched junction nucleotides: 9. From germline, CDR1 is MNHEY and CDR2 SMNVEV (reference sequence). The CDR3 contains 15 residues. CDR3: CASSPRLAENNEQFF. For the CDR3, the DNA is TGTGCCAGCAGTCCCCGACTAGCAGAAAACAATGAGCAGTTCTTC.

This clonotype was seen a handful of times. The chain has TRBV6-2 or TRBV6-3 and TRBJ2-7, with 8 bases matching TRBD1. The CDR3 totals 13 residues. Germline lookup yields CDR1 MNHEY and CDR2 SVGEGT. V shed 6 bases and J 3 bases; nucleotides not matched to a gene: 4. CDR3 nucleotides: TGTGCCAGCAGCGGACAGGGCTTCTACGAGCAGTACGTC. Translating gives CASSGQGFYEQYV.

Only a few counts were recorded for this clonotype. This chain connects TRBV27 to TRBJ2-1, with 12 nucleotides matching TRBD2. The CDR3 consists of 17 residues. CDR1 is MNHEY, CDR2 SMNVEV, per germline (reference sequence). The junction had 4 bases not matched to a gene; V was cut back by 0 bases and J by 4 bases. The CDR3 here is CASSLSSSGRVYNEQFF. The CDR3 nucleotides are TGTGCCAGCAGTTTATCGTCTAGCGGGAGGGTGTACAATGAGCAGTTCTTC.

A few counts support this clonotype. The chain recombines TRBV25-1 with TRBJ1-2; 9 bases line up with TRBD1. V was pared by 5 bases and J by 0 bases, with 7 bases of the junction left unmatched. Germline lookup yields CDR1 MGHDK and CDR2 SYGVNS. This CDR3 is 16 amino acids long. CDR3 coding DNA: TGTGCCAGCAGTCGGGACAGGGACCTAGCTAACTATGGCTACACCTTC. This translates into CASSRDRDLANYGYTF.

In this sample, this clonotype turned up a few times. The rearrangement links TRBV15 to TRBJ2-1, with D unclear. The CDR3 sequence is 15 residues long. Germline V gives CDR1 LNHNV, CDR2 YYDKDF (reference sequence). V was pared by 8 bases and J by 0 bases, with 14 bases between. The DNA for the CDR3 is TGTGCCACCGCCGTCGCACCCAGCTCCTACAATGAGCAGTTCTTC. Translated, it gives CATAVAPSSYNEQFF. The whole variable domain, filled in from reference TRBV15 and TRBJ2-1, reads DAMVIQNPRYQVTQFGKPVTLSCSQTLNHNVMYWYQQKSSQAPKLLFHYYDKDFNNEADTPDNFQSRRPNTSFCFLDIRSPGLGDTAMYLCATAVAPSSYNEQFFGPGTRLTVL.

This clonotype was seen many times. The V gene is TRBV12-3 or TRBV12-4, the J gene TRBJ1-2, with D unclear. V lost 7 bases and J lost 8, with 20 bases in between. CDR3 length equals 14 residues. In DNA form, the CDR3 reads TGTGCCAGCATCGCAGGAAGTGACATTGGGGGCTACACCTTC. As protein: CASIAGSDIGGYTF.

The chain is built from TRBV12-3 or TRBV12-4 and TRBJ2-3; D unresolved. The CDR3 runs to 15 residues. V was cut by 0 bases and J by 4 bases, with 11 bases left in between. In DNA, the CDR3 is TGTGCCAGCAGTTTAGCCCTTTGGTTCGCAGATACGCAGTATTTT. Translation gives CASSLALWFADTQYF.

In this sample, this clonotype turned up a few times. The chain couples TRBV14 to TRBJ2-1; TRBD2 agrees at 8 bases. Unmatched junction bases numbered 15, after V lost 4 bases and J lost 7 bases. This CDR3 has 17 amino acids. CDR1 and CDR2 (germline): SGHDN, FVKESK. CDR3 sequence reads: CASSRGSGRIFGNEQFF. In DNA form, the CDR3 reads TGTGCCAGCAGCCGCGGGAGCGGGAGAATCTTCGGGAATGAGCAGTTCTTC.

The rearrangement uses TRBV7-6 and TRBJ1-1; D unresolved. Trimming removed 8 bases from V and 5 bases from J, with 9 bases in between. The CDR3 covers 11 residues. In germline, CDR1 is SGHVS, CDR2 FNYEAQ. The DNA of the CDR3 is TGTGCCAGCGGCCGTGGGACTGAAGCTTTCTTT. It codes for CASGRGTEAFF.

The CDR3 sequence: CASSSHGTSGRTTDTQYF. As DNA, the CDR3 is TGTGCCAGCAGTTCCCACGGGACTAGCGGGAGAACCACAGATACGCAGTATTTT. The V call is TRBV28, the J call TRBJ2-3; 14 nucleotides match TRBD2. This CDR3 contains 18 residues. In germline, CDR1 is MDHEN, CDR2 SYDVKM. The V segment lost 4 bases and the J segment 2 bases; nucleotides outside the gene matches: 8.

This clonotype was counted ten times or more. V is TRBV20-1 and J is TRBJ2-7, with TRBD1 as a possible D gene (6 bases). CDR3 length: 14 amino acids. V dropped 6 bases and J dropped 1 base, with 16 bases sitting between them. Germline-derived CDR1 and CDR2 are DFQATT and SNEGSKA (reference sequence). The CDR3 region is CSASGWGQSYEQYF. As DNA, the CDR3 is TGCAGTGCGAGTGGTTGGGGACAATCCTACGAGCAGTACTTC.